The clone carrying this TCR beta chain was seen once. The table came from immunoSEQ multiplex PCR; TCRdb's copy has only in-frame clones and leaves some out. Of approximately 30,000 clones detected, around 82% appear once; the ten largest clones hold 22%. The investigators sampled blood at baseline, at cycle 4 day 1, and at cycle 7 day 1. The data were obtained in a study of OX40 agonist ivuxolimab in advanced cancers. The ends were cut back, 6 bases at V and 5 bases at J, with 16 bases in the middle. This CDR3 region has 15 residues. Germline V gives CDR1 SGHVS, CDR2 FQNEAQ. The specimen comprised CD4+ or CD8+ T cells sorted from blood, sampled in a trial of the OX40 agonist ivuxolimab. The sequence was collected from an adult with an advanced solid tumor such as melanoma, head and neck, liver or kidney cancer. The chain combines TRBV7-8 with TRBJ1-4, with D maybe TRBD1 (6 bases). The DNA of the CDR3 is TGTGCCAGCAGTTCTTGGACAGAGGGGAATGAAAAACTGTTTTTT. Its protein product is CASSSWTEGNEKLFF.